These 19 T cell receptor beta chains share one sample of origin, sequenced in a study of OX40 agonist ivuxolimab in advanced cancers. TCRdb keeps only in-frame clones here, not all; method: immunoSEQ multiplex PCR. The table shows 40,000 to 50,000 clones, with less than 90% occurring only once. Sequenced material: CD4+ or CD8+ T cells sorted from blood, taken in a trial of the OX40 agonist ivuxolimab. The receptors originated from an adult with an advanced solid tumor such as melanoma, head and neck, liver or kidney cancer.

The chain carries TRBV7-5 and TRBJ2-7; the D call of TRBD2 is as the table states it, not checked on the DNA. TRBV7-5 is described as a pseudogene. This CDR3 spans 15 amino acids. CDR3 nucleotide sequence: TGTGCCAGAAGCTATAGCGGGAGGGCCGTGTCGGAGCAGTACTTC. It specifies CARSYSGRAVSEQYF.

The V call is TRBV9, the J call TRBJ2-5; 8 bases are shared with TRBD1. The DNA matches TRBJ2-7 better at its end, which makes the J call doubtful. This CDR3 region has 12 residues. Germline CDR1 is SGDLS and CDR2 is YYNGEE. The CDR3 is CASSQGTGEQYF. Here the CDR3 DNA reads TGTGCCAGCAGCCAGGGGACAGGCGAGCAGTACTTC.

This chain joins TRBV7-9 and TRBJ2-4; D is ambiguous. Germline V CDR1 and CDR2: SEHNR, FQNEAQ (reference sequence). This CDR3 is 13 amino acids long. Trimming shortened V by 1 base and J by 6 bases, and 7 bases separated the two germline ends. The chain's CDR3 is CASSLEARNIQYF. The CDR3, as DNA: TGTGCCAGCAGCTTAGAGGCCCGAAACATTCAGTACTTC.

The chain employs TRBV7-9 and TRBJ2-7; a possible D gene is TRBD2 (5 bases). CDR1 and CDR2 from the germline V gene are SEHNR and FQNEAQ (reference sequence). This CDR3 has 14 amino acids. The V and J ends lost 7 bases and 7 bases respectively, with 20 bases between them. The CDR3 DNA sequence: TGTGCCAGCACCCCTGGACGGGGTCTGGGTGAGCAGTACTTC. It is translated as CASTPGRGLGEQYF.

Only a few counts were recorded for this clone. The gene calls are TRBV19 and TRBJ1-2; 9 nucleotides line up with TRBD1. This CDR3 has 15 amino acids. CDR1 LNHDA and CDR2 SQIVND come from the germline V gene (reference sequence). V shed 6 bases, J shed 5 bases, and the junction held 10 bases outside the gene matches. The CDR3 here is CASSPVGTGKYGYTF. The CDR3 bases are TGTGCCAGTAGCCCCGTAGGGACAGGGAAGTATGGCTACACCTTC.

V and J are TRBV7-8 and TRBJ1-1; no reliable D call. The CDR3 is 12 residues long. Germline V gives CDR1 SGHVS, CDR2 FQNEAQ. Trimming stripped 5 bases from V and 5 bases from J, with 9 bases between. The CDR3 region has the DNA TGTGCCAGCAGCCCCGGTGTTACTGAAGCTTTCTTT. Translation: CASSPGVTEAFF.

The chain combines TRBV15 with TRBJ1-6; 9 bases fit TRBD1. Losses at the gene ends were 5 bases for V and 14 bases for J; bases not matched to a gene: 10. The CDR3 contains 14 residues. CDR1 is LNHNV and CDR2 is YYDKDF in the germline V gene (reference sequence). CDR3 DNA: TGTGCCACCAGCTTACGGACAGGGGATATGACCCTCCACTTT. Its protein is CATSLRTGDMTLHF.

Comments on this clone: One end of the junction does not line up with germline, which may come from a read error. This chain joins TRBV7-7 and TRBJ2-1; maybe TRBD2 (7 bases). Per germline, CDR1 SSHAT and CDR2 FNYEAQ (reference sequence). The CDR3 is 15 residues long. Here the CDR3 reads CASSLGEGGASPLFF. CDR3 coding DNA: TGTGCTAGCAGCTTAGGGGAGGGGGGGGCCTCCCCGCTGTTCTTC.

J is TRBJ2-1 and V is TRBV5-1; TRBD2 might be the D (6 bases). The CDR3 sequence is 17 residues long. The V gene lost 4 bases and the J gene lost 5 bases, with 22 bases spanning the gap. The germline V gene encodes CDR1 SGHRS and CDR2 YFSETQ. The CDR3 loop is CASSRPLAARGNNEQFF. In DNA form, the CDR3 reads TGCGCCAGCAGCCGGCCTTTGGCAGCCCGGGGGAACAATGAGCAGTTCTTC.

The V gene is TRBV9, the J gene TRBJ2-2, with D uncertain. In germline, CDR1 is SGDLS, CDR2 YYNGEE. This CDR3 region has 16 residues. Trimming took off 1 base at V and 0 bases at J, with 10 bases between the two ends. The CDR3 DNA follows: TGTGCCAGCAGCGTACTGAGGAATCCGAACACCGGGGAGCTGTTTTTT. It translates to CASSVLRNPNTGELFF. The whole variable domain, remainder taken from reference TRBV9 and TRBJ2-2, is DSGVTQTPKHLITATGQRVTLRCSPRSGDLSVYWYQQSLDQGLQFLIQYYNGEERAKGNILERFSAQQFPDLHSELNLSSLELGDSALYFCASSVLRNPNTGELFFGEGSRLTVL.

This clone came up once. The rearrangement joins TRBV14 to TRBJ1-1; 8 bases align to TRBD1. CDR1 is SGHDN, CDR2 FVKESK, per germline. J gave up 5 bases and V 4 bases, and 12 bases lay outside the gene matches. The CDR3 totals 16 residues. The CDR3 region has the DNA TGTGCCAGCAGCCTCCGGACAGGGACAGTTCTAACTGAAGCTTTCTTT. Translated: CASSLRTGTVLTEAFF.

This chain joins TRBV9 and TRBJ2-6; TRBD1 aligns across 9 bases. This CDR3 has 18 amino acids. The germline V gene has CDR1 SGDLS and CDR2 YYNGEE. V gave up 5 bases and J gave up 0 bases; unmatched junction bases: 9. CDR3 nucleotides: TGTGCCAGCAGGGACAGGGGACCAACTGGCTCTGGGGCCAACGTCCTGACTTTC. This codes for CASRDRGPTGSGANVLTF. The complete variable domain, with remaining parts taken from reference TRBV9 and TRBJ2-6, reads DSGVTQTPKHLITATGQRVTLRCSPRSGDLSVYWYQQSLDQGLQFLIQYYNGEERAKGNILERFSAQQFPDLHSELNLSSLELGDSALYFCASRDRGPTGSGANVLTFGAGSRLTVL.

The V and J genes are TRBV7-6 and TRBJ2-7, with D uncertain. Germline V gene sequence: CDR1 SGHVS, CDR2 FNYEAQ. CDR3 length: 13 residues. V lost 5 bases to trimming and J lost 4 bases, with 12 bases between them. The CDR3 DNA reads TGTGCCAGCAGCAAGGACGGTGGGTACGAGCAGTACTTC. Residues: CASSKDGGYEQYF.

The chain carries TRBV28 and TRBJ1-1, with a tentative D call TRBD1 (5 bases). The CDR3 is made up of 15 amino acids. In germline, CDR1 is MDHEN, CDR2 SYDVKM. Trimming stripped 6 bases from V and 2 bases from J, with 16 bases between. The CDR3 coding sequence is TGTGCCAGCAGCCGGACCAGGGCAGGTAACACTGAAGCTTTCTTT. It codes for CASSRTRAGNTEAFF.

J is TRBJ1-6 and V is TRBV6-1; no clear D. Per the germline V gene, CDR1 is MNHNS and CDR2 is SASEGT. CDR3 length: 17 residues. The V gene lost 4 bases and the J gene lost 0 bases, with 13 bases spanning the gap. The CDR3 nucleotides are TGTGCCAGCAGTGGGTCGTGGGCGGGCTCCTATAATTCACCCCTCCACTTT. Its protein is CASSGSWAGSYNSPLHF.

The V gene is TRBV6-6, the J gene TRBJ2-7; D is undetermined. The CDR3 sequence is 15 residues long. Germline CDR1 reads MNHNY; CDR2 reads SVGAGI (reference sequence). Trimming pared 0 bases from V and 0 bases from J, leaving 9 bases between. The DNA of the CDR3 is TGTGCCAGCAGTTACTCGAGCGAAAGCTCCTACGAGCAGTACTTC. Translation gives CASSYSSESSYEQYF.

The chain recombines TRBV6-5 with TRBJ2-1; a possible D gene is TRBD2 (7 bases). The CDR3 consists of 13 residues. Trimming shortened V by 4 bases and J by 8 bases, and 12 bases separated the two germline ends. CDR1 MNHEY and CDR2 SVGAGI come from the germline V gene. The CDR3 is CASSWAGAYEQFF. For the CDR3, the DNA is TGTGCCAGCAGTTGGGCGGGGGCCTATGAGCAGTTCTTC.

The V call is TRBV25-1, the J call TRBJ2-1; 10 bases agree with TRBD2. This CDR3 region has 11 residues. Germline CDR1 MGHDK, CDR2 SYGVNS. J lost 9 bases, V lost 10 bases, and 3 bases had no gene match. In nucleotides, the CDR3 is TGTGCCACCGGGACTAGCGTTGAGCAGTTCTTC. Its protein product is CATGTSVEQFF.

This clone showed up just a few times. The rearrangement uses TRBV10-3 and TRBJ1-2, with D possibly matching TRBD1 (6 bases). The CDR3 spans 14 residues. Per germline, CDR1 ENHRY and CDR2 SYGVKD. V lost 0 bases and J lost 5, with 10 bases in between. The CDR3 loop is CAISESGTHYGYTF. In nucleotides, the CDR3 is TGTGCCATCAGTGAGTCCGGGACACATTATGGCTACACCTTC.